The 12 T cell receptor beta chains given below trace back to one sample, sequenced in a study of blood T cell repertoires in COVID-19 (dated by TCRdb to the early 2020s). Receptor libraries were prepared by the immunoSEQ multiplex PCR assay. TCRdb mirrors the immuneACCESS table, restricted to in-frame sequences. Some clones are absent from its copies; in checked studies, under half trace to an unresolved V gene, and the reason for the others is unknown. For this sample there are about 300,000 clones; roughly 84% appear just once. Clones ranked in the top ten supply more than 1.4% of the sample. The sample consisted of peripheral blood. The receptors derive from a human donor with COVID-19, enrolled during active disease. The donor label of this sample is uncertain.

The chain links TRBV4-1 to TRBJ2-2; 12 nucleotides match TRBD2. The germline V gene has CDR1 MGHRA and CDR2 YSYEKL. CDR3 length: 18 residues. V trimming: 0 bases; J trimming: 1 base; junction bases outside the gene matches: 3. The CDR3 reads CASSQEGLAGQNTGELFF. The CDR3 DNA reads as TGCGCCAGCAGCCAAGAGGGACTAGCGGGCCAGAACACCGGGGAGCTGTTTTTT.

CDR3 sequence: CASSPWGRGNTEAFF. CDR3 sequence (DNA): TGTGCCAGCAGTCCCTGGGGCAGGGGGAACACTGAAGCTTTCTTT. This rearrangement joins TRBV28 to TRBJ1-1, with D possibly matching TRBD1 (6 bases). V was shortened by 5 bases and J by 1 base, with 14 bases between the two germline ends. The germline V gene encodes CDR1 MDHEN and CDR2 SYDVKM. The CDR3 extends over 15 amino acids.

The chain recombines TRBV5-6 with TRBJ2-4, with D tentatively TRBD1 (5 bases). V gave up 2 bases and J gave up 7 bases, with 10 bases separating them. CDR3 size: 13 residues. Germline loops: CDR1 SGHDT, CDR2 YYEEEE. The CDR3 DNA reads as TGTGCCAGCAGCTTACAGGTTGAGAACATTCAGTACTTC. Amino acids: CASSLQVENIQYF.

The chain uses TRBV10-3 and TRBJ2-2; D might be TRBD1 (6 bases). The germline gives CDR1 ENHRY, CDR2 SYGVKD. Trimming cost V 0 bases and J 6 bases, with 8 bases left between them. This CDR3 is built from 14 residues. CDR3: CAISESGASGELFF. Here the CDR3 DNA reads TGTGCCATCAGTGAGTCGGGGGCTTCCGGGGAGCTGTTTTTT.

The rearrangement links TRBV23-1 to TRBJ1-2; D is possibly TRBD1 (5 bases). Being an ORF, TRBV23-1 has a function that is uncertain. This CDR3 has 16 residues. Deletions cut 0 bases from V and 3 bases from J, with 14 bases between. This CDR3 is CASSQSSPQGHYGYTF. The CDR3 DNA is TGCGCCAGCAGTCAATCGTCGCCCCAGGGCCACTATGGCTACACCTTC.

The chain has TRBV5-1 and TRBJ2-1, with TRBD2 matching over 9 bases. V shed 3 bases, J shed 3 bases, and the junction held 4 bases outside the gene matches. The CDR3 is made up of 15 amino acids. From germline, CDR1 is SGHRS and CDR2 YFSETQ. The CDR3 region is CASSWLAGSYNEQFF. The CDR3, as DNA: TGCGCCAGCAGCTGGCTAGCGGGAAGCTACAATGAGCAGTTCTTC.

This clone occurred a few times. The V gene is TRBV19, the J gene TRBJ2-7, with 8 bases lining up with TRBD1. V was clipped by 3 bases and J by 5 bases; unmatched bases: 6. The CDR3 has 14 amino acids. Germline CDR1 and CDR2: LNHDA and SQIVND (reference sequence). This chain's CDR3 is CASSIRDRRHEQYF. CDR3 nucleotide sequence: TGTGCCAGTAGTATCCGGGACAGGCGCCACGAGCAGTACTTC.

The CDR3: CASSLGLVGYYEQYF. The CDR3 region has the DNA TGTGCCAGCAGCTTGGGACTAGTCGGTTACTACGAGCAGTACTTC. The chain joins TRBV5-6 to TRBJ2-7; TRBD2 is a possible D gene (6 bases). V was trimmed by 0 bases and J by 3 bases, leaving 13 bases between them. This CDR3 is 15 amino acids long. The V gene's germline CDR1 is SGHDT and CDR2 YYEEEE.

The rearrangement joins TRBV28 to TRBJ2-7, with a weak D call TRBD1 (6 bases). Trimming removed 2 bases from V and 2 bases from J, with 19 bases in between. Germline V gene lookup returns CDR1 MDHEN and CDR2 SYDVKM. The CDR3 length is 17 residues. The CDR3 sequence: CASSLGTSNSIPYEQYF. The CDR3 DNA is TGTGCCAGCAGTTTAGGGACAAGCAATTCTATCCCCTACGAGCAGTACTTC.

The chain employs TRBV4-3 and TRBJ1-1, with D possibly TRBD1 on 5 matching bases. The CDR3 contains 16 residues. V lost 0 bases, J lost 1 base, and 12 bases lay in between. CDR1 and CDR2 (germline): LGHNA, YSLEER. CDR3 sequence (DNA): TGCGCCAGCAGCCAAGAGGGGGGGGTGGCGAACACTGAAGCTTTCTTT. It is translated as CASSQEGGVANTEAFF.

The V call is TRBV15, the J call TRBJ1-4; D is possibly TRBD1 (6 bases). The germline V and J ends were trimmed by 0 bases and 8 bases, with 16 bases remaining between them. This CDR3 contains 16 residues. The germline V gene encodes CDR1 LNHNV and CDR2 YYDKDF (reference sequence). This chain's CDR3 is CATSRDYGRGDEKLFF. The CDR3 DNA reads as TGTGCCACCAGCAGAGATTACGGCAGGGGTGACGAAAAACTGTTTTTT.

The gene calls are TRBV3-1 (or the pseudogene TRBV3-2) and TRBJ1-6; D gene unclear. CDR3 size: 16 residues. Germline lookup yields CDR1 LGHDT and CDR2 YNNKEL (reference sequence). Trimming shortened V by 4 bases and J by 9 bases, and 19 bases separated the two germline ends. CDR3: CASSLDSARRGSPLHF. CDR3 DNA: TGTGCCAGCAGCCTAGACTCTGCTCGACGGGGTTCACCCCTCCACTTT.